A few counts support the clone carrying this T cell receptor beta chain. These data come from a study of blood T cell repertoires in COVID-19. The germline V gene has CDR1 PRHDT and CDR2 FYEKMQ (reference sequence). The ends were cut back, 2 bases at V and 10 bases at J, with 15 bases in the middle. The CDR3 loop spans 13 amino acids. TCRdb keeps only in-frame clones here, not all; method: immunoSEQ multiplex PCR. The sample carries 150,000 to 200,000 clones, 85% to 90% recorded once. The sequencing input was peripheral blood. The J gene is TRBJ2-7, the V gene TRBV13; a weak D match, TRBD1 (5 bases). This sequence was found in a woman in her seventies with COVID-19, enrolled during active disease. Written as DNA, the CDR3 is TGTGCCAGCAGCTTAAACAGGCTGGATAAACAGTACTTC. Encoded protein: CASSLNRLDKQYF.